A selection of T cell receptor beta chains follows, all from one sample in a study of T cells expressing NK-cell markers. TCRdb re-analyzed the 5' RACE reads; it lists each CDR3 protein once, without DNA. The sample has 250,000 to 300,000 distinct CDR3 sequences. The sample was blood T cells: a sorted CD56 or NKG2C T cell subset, CD4+ or CD8+ T cells, or bulk PBMC T cells (not recorded which). The receptors were gathered from a man aged 18 to 30 in good health. Each CDR3 is given with its conserved first and last residue.

>TRBJ2-1|TRBV30
CAFARQRMDNEQFF
>TRBJ2-7|TRBV20-1
CSARAINRDPSYEQYF
>TRBJ2-2|TRBV27
CASATHWRANTGELFF
>TRBJ2-3|TRBV20-1
CSARDGPTQYF
>TRBJ1-6|TRBV7-6
CASSLGQGPRNSPLHF
>TRBJ2-1|TRBV5-1
CASSYSSSGLSNEQFF
>TRBJ2-1|TRBV28
CASSFRDRGNNEQFF
>TRBJ2-7|TRBV27
CASSLGVGSSSYEQYF
>TRBJ1-2|TRBV30
CAWTRYYGYTF
>TRBJ2-5|TRBV7-2
CASSQKGDRGTQYF
>TRBJ2-1|TRBV15
CATSRDGRQNEQFF
>TRBJ2-5|TRBV5-1
CASSGLAGGAETQYF
>TRBJ2-2|TRBV30
CAWKDRGYGELFF
>TRBJ1-1|TRBV6-1
CASSTPFRDTMNTEAFF
>TRBJ1-1|TRBV5-5
CASSLAGQGVGTEAFF
>TRBJ2-5|TRBV10-3
CAIRSGTGETQYF
>TRBJ2-1|TRBV4-2
CASSQDGVRRTSGSEQFF
>TRBJ1-2|TRBV12-3/TRBV12-4
CASATGRGADYTF
>TRBJ2-6|TRBV7-3
CASSLSSMGQGSGGANVLTF
>TRBJ2-1|TRBV12-3/TRBV12-4
CASSFRRAGGDNEQFF
>TRBJ2-3|TRBV12-3/TRBV12-4
CASSRLTGLGTDTQYF
>TRBJ2-7|TRBV15
CATSRDYNDGQYF
>TRBJ2-1|TRBV6-1
CASREGQGLPKQFF
>TRBJ2-5|TRBV29-1
CSDRGWGETQYF
>TRBJ2-1|TRBV3-1
CASSQGPLLGSSYNEQFF
>TRBJ1-6|TRBV7-2
CASSYGPMNLHF
>TRBJ2-7|TRBV6-2/TRBV6-3
CASSHPPEQYF
>TRBJ1-2|TRBV18
CASSRDREVGYTF
>TRBJ2-2|TRBV10-3
CAIARGANVGELFF
>TRBJ1-6|TRBV7-6
CASSKTGRYSPLHF
>TRBJ2-5|TRBV25-1
CASSEWRGSRGETQYF
>TRBJ1-2|TRBV7-9
CASSLEGRRNYGYTF
>TRBJ2-6|TRBV5-1
CASSPLGTVSSGANVLTF
>TRBJ2-1|TRBV5-1
CASSPTSGKIGEQFF
>TRBJ1-1|TRBV27
CASSRSPNTEAFF
>TRBJ2-3|TRBV7-2
CASSSSGTDTQYF
>TRBJ2-1|TRBV5-1
CASSRLSTSVYNEQFF
>TRBJ1-5|TRBV27
CASRRVGANQPQHF
>TRBJ1-5|TRBV5-1
CASSLVPLGVSNQPQHF
>TRBJ2-1|TRBV24-1
CATGSAGARAEQFF
>TRBJ2-3|TRBV5-1
CASKPTGWLSTQYF
>TRBJ2-5|TRBV10-3
CAIRGLAEETQYF
>TRBJ2-1|TRBV12-3/TRBV12-4
CASSLALMVTSGTYNEQFF
>TRBJ2-3|TRBV24-1
CATSDLRWADTQYF
>TRBJ1-5|TRBV9
CASTPSGVGPQHF
>TRBJ2-3|TRBV6-1
CASRDLRGAWTDTQYF
>TRBJ2-3|TRBV12-3/TRBV12-4
CASSQAGRRYTDTQYF
>TRBJ2-1|TRBV11-2
CASLPGLAGGVYEQFF
>TRBJ2-5|TRBV10-3
CAISEGPRETQYF
>TRBJ2-3|TRBV10-3
CATTSGTSGFTDTQYF
>TRBJ2-5|TRBV12-3/TRBV12-4
CASSLETLLGETQYF